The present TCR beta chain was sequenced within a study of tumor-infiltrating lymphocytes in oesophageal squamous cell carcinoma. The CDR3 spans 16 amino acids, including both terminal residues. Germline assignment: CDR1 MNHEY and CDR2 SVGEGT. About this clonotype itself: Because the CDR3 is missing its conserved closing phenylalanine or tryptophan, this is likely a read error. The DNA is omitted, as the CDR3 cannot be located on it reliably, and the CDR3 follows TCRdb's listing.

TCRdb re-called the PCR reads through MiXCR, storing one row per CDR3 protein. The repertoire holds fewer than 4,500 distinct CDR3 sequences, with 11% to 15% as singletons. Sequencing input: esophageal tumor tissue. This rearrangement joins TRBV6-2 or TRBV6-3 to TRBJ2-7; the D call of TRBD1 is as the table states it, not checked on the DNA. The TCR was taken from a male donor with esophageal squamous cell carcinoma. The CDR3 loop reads CASSYLQPPYGYTFGS.